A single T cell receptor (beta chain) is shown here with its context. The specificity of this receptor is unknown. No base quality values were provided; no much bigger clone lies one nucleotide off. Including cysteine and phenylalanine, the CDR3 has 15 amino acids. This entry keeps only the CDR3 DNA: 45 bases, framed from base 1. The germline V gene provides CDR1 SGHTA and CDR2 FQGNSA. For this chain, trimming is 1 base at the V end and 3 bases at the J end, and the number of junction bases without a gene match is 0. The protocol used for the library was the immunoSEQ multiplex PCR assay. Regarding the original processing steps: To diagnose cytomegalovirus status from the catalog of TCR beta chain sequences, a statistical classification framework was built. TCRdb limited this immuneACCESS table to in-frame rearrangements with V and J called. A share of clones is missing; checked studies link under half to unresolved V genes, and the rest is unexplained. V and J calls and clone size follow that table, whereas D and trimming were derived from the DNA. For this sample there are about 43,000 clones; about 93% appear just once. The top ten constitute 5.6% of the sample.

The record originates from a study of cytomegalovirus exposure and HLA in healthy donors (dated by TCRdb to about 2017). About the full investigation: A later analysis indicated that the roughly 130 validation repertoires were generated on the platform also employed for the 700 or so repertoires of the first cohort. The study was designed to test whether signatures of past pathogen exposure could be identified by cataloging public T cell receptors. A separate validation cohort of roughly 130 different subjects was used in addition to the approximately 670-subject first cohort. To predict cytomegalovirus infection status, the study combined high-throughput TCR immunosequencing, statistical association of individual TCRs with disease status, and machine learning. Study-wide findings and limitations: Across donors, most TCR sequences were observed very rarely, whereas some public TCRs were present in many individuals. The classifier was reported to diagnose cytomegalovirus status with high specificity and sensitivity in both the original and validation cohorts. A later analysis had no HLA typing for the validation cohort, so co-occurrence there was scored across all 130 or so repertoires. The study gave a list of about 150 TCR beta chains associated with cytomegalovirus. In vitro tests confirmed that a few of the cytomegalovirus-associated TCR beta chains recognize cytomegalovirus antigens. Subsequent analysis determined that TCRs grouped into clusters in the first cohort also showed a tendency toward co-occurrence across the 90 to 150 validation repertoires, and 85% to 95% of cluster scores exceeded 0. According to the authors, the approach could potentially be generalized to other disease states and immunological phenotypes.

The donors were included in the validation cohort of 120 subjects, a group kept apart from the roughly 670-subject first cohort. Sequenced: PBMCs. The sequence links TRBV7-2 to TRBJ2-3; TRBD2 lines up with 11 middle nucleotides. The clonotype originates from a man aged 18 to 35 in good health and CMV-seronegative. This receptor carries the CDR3 CASSLVAGGTDTQYF. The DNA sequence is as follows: TGTGCCAGCAGCTTAGTAGCGGGAGGGACAGATACGCAGTATTTT.